The 21 T cell receptor beta chains presented below share a single source sample, sequenced in a study of blood T cell repertoires in COVID-19. TCRdb's table, derived via immunoSEQ multiplex PCR, lists solely in-frame clones and lacks some. The sample records about 100,000 clones, 87% being singletons. Source material: peripheral blood. Receptors originate from a man younger than 40 in a cohort sampled during active COVID-19.

The gene calls are TRBV7-9 and TRBJ1-3; possibly TRBD1 for D (6 bases). V lost 7 bases and J 0 bases, leaving 13 bases between the germline ends. This CDR3 is built from 15 residues. Germline CDR1 reads SEHNR; CDR2 reads FQNEAQ (reference sequence). The CDR3 reads CASTGARSSGNTIYF. The CDR3 nucleotides read TGTGCCAGCACAGGGGCCCGATCCTCTGGAAACACCATATATTTT.

This chain joins TRBV30 and TRBJ2-4; 7 bases are a match to TRBD1. Unmatched junction bases numbered 9, after V lost 4 bases and J lost 0 bases. Per the germline V gene, CDR1 is GTSNPN and CDR2 is SVGIG (reference sequence). This CDR3 spans 16 amino acids. The CDR3 here is CAWNTQGPLAKNIQYF. The DNA for the CDR3 is TGTGCCTGGAATACACAGGGGCCCCTAGCCAAAAACATTCAGTACTTC.

This clone is medium-sized within its sample. The chain uses TRBV3-1 (or the pseudogene TRBV3-2) and TRBJ2-7, with a tentative D call TRBD1 (5 bases). Germline V gives CDR1 LGHDT, CDR2 YNNKEL (reference sequence). This CDR3 region has 14 residues. Trimming took 1 base from V and 3 from J, leaving 10 bases between them. Here the CDR3 reads CASSQVGEDYEQYF. CDR3 DNA: TGTGCCAGCAGCCAAGTAGGGGAAGACTACGAGCAGTACTTC.

V is TRBV7-8 and J is TRBJ1-1; the D is unclear. This CDR3 comprises 13 residues. V shed 1 base and J shed 7 bases, with 10 bases lying between them. Germline loops: CDR1 SGHVS, CDR2 FQNEAQ. The CDR3 reads CASSLVGSIEAFF. CDR3 sequence (DNA): TGTGCCAGCAGCTTAGTAGGGAGCATTGAAGCTTTCTTT.

This clone turned up a few times. The chain has TRBV5-4 and TRBJ1-1; 10 bases match TRBD1. The junction had 7 bases not matched to a gene; V was cut back by 3 bases and J by 5 bases. The germline V gene encodes CDR1 SGHNT and CDR2 YYREEE (reference sequence). The CDR3 length is 15 residues. CDR3 in amino acids: CASSWGQGKGTEAFF. CDR3 DNA sequence: TGTGCCAGCAGCTGGGGACAGGGGAAAGGGACTGAAGCTTTCTTT.

In this sample, this clone turned up once. V gene TRBV7-2 combines with J gene TRBJ2-7, with D perhaps TRBD1 (5 bases). Germline V gene lookup returns CDR1 SGHTA and CDR2 FQGNSA. V was cut by 4 bases and J by 5 bases, with 12 bases left in between. The CDR3 contains 13 residues. CDR3 nucleotides: TGTGCCAGCAGCTCTTTCGGACAAGACGAGCAGTACTTC. It translates to CASSSFGQDEQYF.

V and J are TRBV7-9 and TRBJ1-1; D is undetermined. There are 14 residues in the CDR3. The V gene's germline CDR1 is SEHNR and CDR2 FQNEAQ (reference sequence). V lost 3 bases and J 4 bases, leaving 12 bases between the germline ends. CDR3 coding DNA: TGTGCCAGCAGCTTGAATGCGGGTTCCACTGAAGCTTTCTTT. Translating gives CASSLNAGSTEAFF.

The rearrangement joins TRBV7-2 to TRBJ2-5; TRBD2 might be the D (5 bases). CDR1 SGHTA and CDR2 FQGNSA come from the germline V gene. This CDR3 region has 14 residues. V was pared by 5 bases and J by 0 bases, with 10 bases between. The DNA of the CDR3 is TGTGCCAGCAGCGGAGGCGCTAACCAAGAGACCCAGTACTTC. This sequence encodes CASSGGANQETQYF.

The CDR3 spells CASSLLVPGAGGTDTQYF. The CDR3, as DNA: TGTGCCAGCAGTTTATTAGTCCCTGGGGCGGGGGGCACAGATACGCAGTATTTT. V and J are TRBV27 and TRBJ2-3, with 7 bases aligning to TRBD2. This CDR3 spans 18 amino acids. Germline CDR1 MNHEY, CDR2 SMNVEV (reference sequence). V gave up 1 base and J gave up 1 base; unmatched junction bases: 11.

The chain uses TRBV5-1 and TRBJ2-5, with TRBD2 matching over 11 bases. With 4 bases clipped from V and 3 bases from J, the junction kept 8 bases outside the gene matches. Germline V lookup: CDR1 SGHRS, CDR2 YFSETQ. CDR3 length: 16 residues. CDR3 sequence: CASSPGPGLAEETQYF. The CDR3 DNA is TGCGCCAGCAGCCCTGGGCCGGGACTAGCGGAAGAGACCCAGTACTTC.

The chain employs TRBV7-9 and TRBJ1-6; no firm D call. V was trimmed by 4 bases and J by 10 bases, leaving 14 bases between them. The CDR3 runs 14 residues. In germline, CDR1 is SEHNR, CDR2 FQNEAQ (reference sequence). The CDR3 nucleotides read TGTGCCAGCAGCTCGACCGGCGGGCTCTCACCCCTCCACTTT. As protein: CASSSTGGLSPLHF.

The J gene is TRBJ1-6, the V gene TRBV19; D is possibly TRBD1 (5 bases). The CDR3 length is 13 residues. Germline values: CDR1 LNHDA, CDR2 SQIVND (reference sequence). Trimming cost V 8 bases and J 7 bases, with 12 bases left between them. The CDR3 DNA reads as TGTGCCAGTGGGCGGGGGATGAATTCACCCCTCCACTTT. Protein: CASGRGMNSPLHF.

The CDR3 reads CASGLRSKNQPQHF. In nucleotides, the CDR3 is TGTGCTAGTGGTTTGAGGAGTAAGAATCAGCCCCAGCATTTT. The chain has TRBV12-5 and TRBJ1-5, with D unclear. In germline, CDR1 is LGHNT, CDR2 FRNRAP. The CDR3 is 14 amino acids. V lost 2 bases and J lost 4, with 9 bases in between.

The V and J genes are TRBV5-6 and TRBJ2-1; 8 bases are shared with TRBD2. Germline lookup yields CDR1 SGHDT and CDR2 YYEEEE. V was clipped by 4 bases and J by 2 bases; unmatched bases: 5. This CDR3 comprises 15 residues. The DNA of the CDR3 is TGTGCCAGCAGCATAGGGACTAGACCCTACAATGAGCAGTTCTTC. Its protein product is CASSIGTRPYNEQFF.

The chain employs TRBV19 and TRBJ1-5; D not resolved. Germline V gives CDR1 LNHDA, CDR2 SQIVND (reference sequence). The CDR3 length is 16 residues. V dropped 2 bases and J dropped 0 bases, with 11 bases sitting between them. CDR3 protein: CASSISPDYSNQPQHF. The CDR3 DNA reads TGTGCCAGTAGTATATCCCCAGATTATAGCAATCAGCCCCAGCATTTT. The entire variable domain, with the rest obtained from reference TRBV19 and TRBJ1-5, is as follows: DGGITQSPKYLFRKEGQNVTLSCEQNLNHDAMYWYRQDPGQGLRLIYYSQIVNDFQKGDIAEGYSVSREKKESFPLTVTSAQKNPTAFYLCASSISPDYSNQPQHFGDGTRLSIL.

This clone was observed a single time. J is TRBJ1-2 and V is TRBV7-9, with 7 nucleotides matching TRBD1. Unmatched junction bases numbered 8, after V lost 5 bases and J lost 2 bases. The CDR3 length is 15 residues. Germline V lookup: CDR1 SEHNR, CDR2 FQNEAQ (reference sequence). CDR3 sequence: CASSPPDRFNYGYTF. The CDR3 DNA is TGTGCCAGCAGCCCCCCGGACAGGTTCAACTATGGCTACACCTTC.

The V and J genes are TRBV4-2 and TRBJ2-3; 10 nucleotides line up with TRBD2. With V trimmed by 4 bases and J by 2 bases, 3 bases remained unmatched. The germline gives CDR1 LGHNA, CDR2 YNFKEQ. This CDR3 contains 15 residues. As DNA, the CDR3 is TGTGCCAGCAGCCTAACTAGCGGGGTCACAGATACGCAGTATTTT. Translated, it gives CASSLTSGVTDTQYF.

The chain couples TRBV10-3 to TRBJ2-3, with D possibly TRBD2 on 7 matching bases. V was cut by 7 bases and J by 6 bases, with 20 bases left in between. The CDR3 has 15 amino acids. In germline, CDR1 is ENHRY, CDR2 SYGVKD. The CDR3 DNA sequence: TGTGCCATCACCCGGGGGGCCTCTGGGTATGATACGCAGTATTTT. Its protein product is CAITRGASGYDTQYF.

With regard to this clone: The identical CDR3 is also encoded by other nucleotide sequences in the sample. CDR3 nucleotide sequence: TGTGCCAGCAGCGTAGTCGGGGTCTCCTACAATGAGCAGTTCTTC. Translating gives CASSVVGVSYNEQFF. This chain connects TRBV9 to TRBJ2-1; a weak D match, TRBD2 (5 bases). Germline V lookup: CDR1 SGDLS, CDR2 YYNGEE. V gave up 0 bases and J gave up 0 bases, with 7 bases separating them. The CDR3 loop spans 15 amino acids.

CDR3 loop: CASSNPYNSPLHF. The DNA for the CDR3 is TGTGCCAGTAGTAATCCATATAATTCACCCCTCCACTTT. The chain employs TRBV19 and TRBJ1-6; unclear D gene. Between the trimmed V and J ends, which lost 4 bases and 4 bases, there was a span of 5 bases. Germline V lookup: CDR1 LNHDA, CDR2 SQIVND (reference sequence). The CDR3 totals 13 residues.

This chain joins TRBV3-1 (or the pseudogene TRBV3-2) and TRBJ2-6; D call uncertain. V was pared by 4 bases and J by 0 bases, with 10 bases between. The CDR3 spans 16 residues. From germline, CDR1 is LGHDT and CDR2 YNNKEL (reference sequence). The CDR3 DNA reads TGTGCCAGCAGCCTTTCCCATAGCTCTGGGGCCAACGTCCTGACTTTC. Encoded protein: CASSLSHSSGANVLTF.